Presented here are 32 T cell receptor beta chains from one specimen sequenced in a study of control samples from healthy donors and cancer patients (TCRdb year 2020). The library was produced with the immunoSEQ multiplex PCR assay. As stored in TCRdb, this immuneACCESS dataset retains in-frame rearrangements with V and J assigned. A fraction of the clones does not appear; measured against another copy, unresolved V genes explain less than half of the discrepancy, and the remainder lacks a known reason. The sample table lists tens of thousands of clones, 79% of them with a count of one. Roughly a fifth of the sample is in the top ten clones. The specimen was PBMCs. The origin of the receptors is a man aged 55 to 69 with head and neck cancer.

The V and J genes are TRBV30 and TRBJ2-3, with D perhaps matching TRBD1 or TRBD2 (6 bases each). V was cut by 0 bases and J by 0 bases, with 16 bases left in between. Germline CDR1 GTSNPN, CDR2 SVGIG (reference sequence). The CDR3 has 17 residues. The CDR3 loop reads CAWSVSKGGTSTDTQYF. The CDR3 nucleotides are TGTGCCTGGAGTGTATCGAAGGGGGGAACTAGCACAGATACGCAGTATTTT.

This rearrangement joins TRBV18 to TRBJ2-3; D tentatively reads TRBD1 or TRBD2 (6 bases each). Germline V gene data show CDR1 as KGHSH and CDR2 as LQKENI. V was cut by 6 bases and J by 4 bases, with 23 bases left in between. There are 17 residues in the CDR3. This chain's CDR3 is CASSPGTGANDADTQYF. In DNA form, the CDR3 reads TGTGCCAGCTCGCCCGGAACGGGGGCGAACGACGCAGATACGCAGTATTTT.

The chain couples TRBV6-5 to TRBJ1-1; D ambiguous. This CDR3 comprises 14 residues. Per germline, CDR1 MNHEY and CDR2 SVGAGI. The germline V and J ends were trimmed by 0 bases and 6 bases, with 11 bases remaining between them. The CDR3 spells CASSYSGKSAEAFF. The CDR3 coding sequence is TGTGCCAGCAGTTACTCAGGGAAGTCCGCTGAAGCTTTCTTT.

The V gene is TRBV4-3, the J gene TRBJ2-7; D call uncertain. Germline CDR1 reads LGHNA; CDR2 reads YSLEER. The CDR3 consists of 16 residues. With 0 bases removed from V and 0 bases from J, the gap between germline ends came to 12 bases. The CDR3 reads CASSQDVVTTSYEQYF. For the CDR3, the DNA is TGCGCCAGCAGCCAAGATGTGGTTACTACCTCCTACGAGCAGTACTTC.

This chain uses TRBV6-4 with TRBJ1-3; the D is unclear. The CDR3 spans 16 residues. Germline values: CDR1 MRHNA, CDR2 SNTAGT. The V end lost 6 bases, the J end lost 2 bases, and 17 bases lay between the germline ends. The CDR3 loop reads CASSPRGLQPGNTIYF. The CDR3 DNA sequence: TGTGCCAGCAGCCCCCGGGGTCTTCAACCTGGAAACACCATATATTTT.

The chain recombines TRBV10-2 with TRBJ2-1; 7 positions agree with TRBD2. The CDR3 extends over 15 amino acids. The V and J ends lost 1 base and 6 bases, in that order; junction bases with no gene match: 6. The germline V gene encodes CDR1 WSHSY and CDR2 SAAADI. CDR3 coding DNA: TGCGCCAGCAGTGAGTGGGCGGGAGCCATCAATGAGCAGTTCTTC. The encoded protein is CASSEWAGAINEQFF.

The V call is TRBV7-9, the J call TRBJ2-7; D tentatively reads TRBD1 or TRBD2 (5 bases each). The V end lost 2 bases, the J end lost 11 bases, and 28 bases lay between the germline ends. Germline V lookup: CDR1 SEHNR, CDR2 FQNEAQ (reference sequence). CDR3 size: 17 residues. In DNA, the CDR3 is TGTGCCAGCAGCTTATTACCATCGAGGGGACGAAGAAAGGAGGAGTACTTC. Protein product: CASSLLPSRGRRKEEYF.

The V gene is TRBV27, the J gene TRBJ1-2, with D maybe TRBD1 (6 bases). The CDR3 contains 13 residues. V lost 2 bases, J lost 8 bases, and 12 bases lay in between. The germline CDR1 and CDR2 sequences are MNHEY and SMNVEV (reference sequence). The CDR3 spells CASSLLGAGGYTF. DNA of the CDR3: TGTGCCAGCAGTTTACTGGGGGCGGGGGGCTACACCTTC.

The V gene is TRBV28, the J gene TRBJ2-7; possibly TRBD2 for D (6 bases). This CDR3 contains 19 residues. Germline V CDR1 and CDR2: MDHEN, SYDVKM. V lost 3 bases, J lost 3 bases, and 27 bases lay in between. The chain's CDR3 is CASSLAGLGGATGLYEQYF. In nucleotides, the CDR3 is TGTGCCAGCAGTTTGGCGGGGCTTGGTGGGGCAACAGGCCTCTACGAGCAGTACTTC.

J is TRBJ1-2 and V is TRBV28, with D uncertain. Looked up from germline, CDR1 is MDHEN and CDR2 is SYDVKM. V was cut by 3 bases and J by 7 bases, with 12 bases left in between. The CDR3 has 13 amino acids. CDR3 nucleotide sequence: TGTGCCAGCAGTTTTCGGGCAGGACGTGGCTACACCTTC. Residues: CASSFRAGRGYTF.

This chain uses TRBV4-3 with TRBJ1-4; no clear D. This CDR3 is built from 18 residues. From germline, CDR1 is LGHNA and CDR2 YSLEER. Trimming shortened V by 1 base and J by 2 bases, and 17 bases separated the two germline ends. CDR3 in amino acids: CASSQGLLKGSTNEKLFF. The DNA of the CDR3 is TGCGCCAGCAGCCAAGGCCTCTTGAAGGGCTCTACTAATGAAAAACTGTTTTTT.

This chain connects TRBV30 to TRBJ2-7; tentative D call: TRBD1 (6 bases). The CDR3 sequence is 15 residues long. CDR1 and CDR2 from the germline V gene are GTSNPN and SVGIG (reference sequence). V was pared by 3 bases and J by 5 bases, with 20 bases between. The CDR3 nucleotides read TGTGCCTGGAGGGGGAAACAGGGTAAGAGGCACGAGCAGTACTTC. Translated: CAWRGKQGKRHEQYF.

The V gene is TRBV6-5, the J gene TRBJ2-3; D gene uncertain. V lost 10 bases and J 0 bases, leaving 11 bases between the germline ends. Germline values: CDR1 MNHEY, CDR2 SVGAGI. The CDR3 covers 13 residues. CDR3 nucleotides: TGTGCCACCCCCCCCGACAGCACAGATACGCAGTATTTT. Translating gives CATPPDSTDTQYF.

The chain couples TRBV6-2 or TRBV6-3 to TRBJ2-7; D is perhaps TRBD1 (6 bases). Germline V gives CDR1 MNHEY, CDR2 SVGEGT. The CDR3 is 14 amino acids. Trimming left V 5 bases short and J 1 base short, with 12 bases between. CDR3 amino acids: CASSGDIRSYEQYF. CDR3 coding DNA: TGTGCCAGCAGTGGGGACATTCGATCCTACGAGCAGTACTTC.

This chain uses TRBV6-1 with TRBJ2-7; D is unclear. V was cut by 5 bases and J by 2 bases, with 19 bases left in between. Germline CDR1 is MNHNS and CDR2 is SASEGT. CDR3 length equals 16 residues. The CDR3 loop reads CASSQGGGAYAYEQYF. Here the CDR3 DNA reads TGTGCCAGCAGTCAAGGCGGCGGCGCCTATGCCTACGAGCAGTACTTC.

The chain carries TRBV7-2 and TRBJ2-5; TRBD1 aligns across 7 bases. Germline lookup yields CDR1 SGHTA and CDR2 FQGNSA. The CDR3 is 16 residues long. The V segment lost 3 bases and the J segment 1 base; nucleotides outside the gene matches: 8. Here the CDR3 DNA reads TGTGCCAGCAGCTTCAGGACAGGAAACCCCCAAGAGACCCAGTACTTC. It specifies CASSFRTGNPQETQYF.

The table lists this clone with a count of one. The chain links TRBV5-1 to TRBJ2-3; possibly TRBD2 for D (6 bases). Trimming pared 4 bases from V and 5 bases from J, leaving 17 bases between. This CDR3 spans 15 amino acids. Germline CDR1 is SGHRS and CDR2 is YFSETQ. CDR3 DNA sequence: TGCGCCAGCAGCATTCAGGCCGCGGAGGGAGATACGCAGTATTTT. Translation: CASSIQAAEGDTQYF.

This chain joins TRBV7-9 and TRBJ1-5; D is unclear. Trimming took off 5 bases at V and 1 base at J, with 12 bases between the two ends. Per the germline V gene, CDR1 is SEHNR and CDR2 is FQNEAQ (reference sequence). The CDR3 length is 15 residues. The CDR3 is CASSPLGSSNQPQHF. In DNA, the CDR3 is TGTGCCAGCAGCCCACTGGGGTCCAGCAATCAGCCCCAGCATTTT. Drawing the rest from reference TRBV7-9 and TRBJ1-5, the complete variable domain is DTGVSQNPRHKITKRGQNVTFRCDPISEHNRLYWYRQTLGQGPEFLTYFQNEAQLEKSRLLSDRFSAERPKGSFSTLEIQRTEQGDSAMYLCASSPLGSSNQPQHFGDGTRLSIL.

This rearrangement joins TRBV7-9 to TRBJ2-7; the match to TRBD1 covers 8 bases. There are 15 residues in the CDR3. Per germline, CDR1 SEHNR and CDR2 FQNEAQ (reference sequence). With 5 bases clipped from V and 5 bases from J, the junction kept 11 bases outside the gene matches. The CDR3 DNA sequence: TGTGCCAGCAGCGACCCACAGGGGGTATTCCACGAGCAGTACTTC. Its protein is CASSDPQGVFHEQYF.

The J gene is TRBJ2-7, the V gene TRBV4-1, with D possibly TRBD1 on 6 matching bases. V lost 0 bases to trimming and J lost 4 bases, with 13 bases between them. The CDR3 length is 15 residues. Germline CDR1 is MGHRA and CDR2 is YSYEKL. This chain's CDR3 is CASSQEHRAIYEQYF. The CDR3 DNA sequence: TGCGCCAGCAGCCAAGAACACAGGGCAATTTACGAGCAGTACTTC.

J is TRBJ1-2 and V is TRBV28; no firm D call. V was shortened by 6 bases and J by 0 bases, with 5 bases between the two germline ends. CDR1 and CDR2 (germline): MDHEN, SYDVKM. The CDR3 length is 12 residues. The CDR3 region is CASSQANYGYTF. The CDR3 DNA sequence: TGTGCCAGCAGCCAGGCTAACTATGGCTACACCTTC.

This chain links TRBV27 with TRBJ1-5; no firm D call. With 0 bases removed from V and 5 bases from J, the gap between germline ends came to 11 bases. This CDR3 comprises 15 residues. Germline CDR1 and CDR2: MNHEY and SMNVEV (reference sequence). CDR3: CASSLSGQDYQPQHF. DNA of the CDR3: TGTGCCAGCAGTTTATCGGGCCAGGACTATCAGCCCCAGCATTTT.

This rearrangement joins TRBV28 to TRBJ1-2; perhaps TRBD1 as D (5 bases). From germline, CDR1 is MDHEN and CDR2 SYDVKM. Deletions cut 3 bases from V and 10 bases from J, with 15 bases between. The CDR3 covers 13 residues. This CDR3 reads CASSFGARRTYTF. The CDR3 bases are TGTGCCAGCAGTTTTGGGGCCAGGAGGACCTACACCTTC.

The chain combines TRBV27 with TRBJ2-6, with D uncertain. CDR1 MNHEY and CDR2 SMNVEV come from the germline V gene (reference sequence). V dropped 1 base and J dropped 9 bases, with 10 bases sitting between them. CDR3 size: 14 residues. As DNA, the CDR3 is TGTGCCAGCAGTTTATGGCCGGGTGGCAACGTCCTGACTTTC. Its protein is CASSLWPGGNVLTF. Supplemented by reference TRBV27 and TRBJ2-6, the full variable domain reads EAQVTQNPRYLITVTGKKLTVTCSQNMNHEYMSWYRQDPGLGLRQIYYSMNVEVTDKGDVPEGYKVSRKEKRNFPLILESPSPNQTSLYFCASSLWPGGNVLTFGAGSRLTVL.

This clone has just a few counts. The chain has TRBV5-4 and TRBJ2-7; 8 bases are a match to TRBD2. Germline V gene data show CDR1 as SGHNT and CDR2 as YYREEE (reference sequence). This CDR3 has 13 amino acids. The junction had 6 bases not matched to a gene; V was cut back by 4 bases and J by 6 bases. The CDR3 bases are TGTGCCAGCAGCCCGGGACTAGGGGTCGAGCAGTACTTC. Translation: CASSPGLGVEQYF.

V and J are TRBV6-5 and TRBJ2-2, with 12 positions matching TRBD2. This CDR3 is built from 16 residues. V trimming: 0 bases; J trimming: 6 bases; junction bases outside the gene matches: 2. Looked up from germline, CDR1 is MNHEY and CDR2 is SVGAGI. Here the CDR3 DNA reads TGTGCCAGCAGTTACTCGACTAGCGGGAGCTCCGGGGAGCTGTTTTTT. It yields the protein CASSYSTSGSSGELFF.

CDR3 DNA sequence: TGTGCCAGCAGCAAAGCAAACCCGATGAGGATTCCATCAACTAATGAAAAACTGTTTTTT. The encoded protein is CASSKANPMRIPSTNEKLFF. This chain joins TRBV21-1 and TRBJ1-4. TRBV21-1 is given as a pseudogene. This CDR3 comprises 20 residues.

The rearrangement links TRBV5-1 to TRBJ2-2; TRBD2 aligns across 7 bases. J gave up 7 bases and V 2 bases, and 5 bases lay outside the gene matches. This CDR3 has 14 residues. Germline lookup yields CDR1 SGHRS and CDR2 YFSETQ. CDR3 residues: CASSLAGYGGELFF. The CDR3 DNA reads TGCGCCAGCAGCTTAGCGGGATATGGCGGGGAGCTGTTTTTT.

V is TRBV5-8 and J is TRBJ1-6; 8 bases line up with TRBD1. This CDR3 spans 14 amino acids. With 4 bases clipped from V and 7 bases from J, the junction kept 4 bases outside the gene matches. Per the germline V gene, CDR1 is SGHTS and CDR2 is YDEGEE. The CDR3 is CASSHRGGNSPLHF. The CDR3 region has the DNA TGTGCCAGCAGCCACAGGGGGGGGAATTCACCCCTCCACTTT.

The rearrangement uses TRBV18 and TRBJ1-2; no definite D call. V lost 5 bases and J lost 4, with 14 bases in between. CDR3 size: 14 residues. Germline V gives CDR1 KGHSH, CDR2 LQKENI. The CDR3 nucleotides are TGTGCCAGCTCAGAGAGGACCACCGTCTATGGCTACACCTTC. Amino acids: CASSERTTVYGYTF.

This chain uses TRBV3-1 (or the pseudogene TRBV3-2) with TRBJ2-1; D is undetermined. This CDR3 comprises 15 residues. Trimming pared 1 base from V and 8 bases from J, leaving 15 bases between. The germline CDR1 and CDR2 sequences are LGHDT and YNNKEL (reference sequence). The CDR3 DNA follows: TGTGCCAGCAGCCAAGGCATCACCCTCGCGCATGAGCAGTTCTTC. This sequence encodes CASSQGITLAHEQFF.

This sequence joins TRBV30 and TRBJ2-7; maybe TRBD1 (5 bases). The germline CDR1 and CDR2 sequences are GTSNPN and SVGIG (reference sequence). The CDR3 contains 13 residues. Deletions cut 2 bases from V and 2 bases from J, with 10 bases between. This chain's CDR3 is CAWSKGFTYEQYF. In DNA form, the CDR3 reads TGTGCCTGGAGTAAGGGGTTTACCTACGAGCAGTACTTC. Full variable domain (rest looked up from reference TRBV30 and TRBJ2-7): SQTIHQWPATLVQPVGSPLSLECTVEGTSNPNLYWYRQAAGRGLQLLFYSVGIGQISSEVPQNLSASRPQDRQFILSSKKLLLSDSGFYLCAWSKGFTYEQYFGPGTRLTVT.